The clone carrying this T cell receptor beta chain was observed at least ten times. What it binds is unknown. This entry is derived from a study of T cells in Graves' hyperthyroidism and ophthalmopathy. Notes on the study in general: Ophthalmopathy got predicted by the model a median around 6.6 months before its onset. Classification by a 13 V-J model distinguished ophthalmopathy from stable hyperthyroidism.

TCR beta CDR3 sequences were amplified from RNA transcripts. First-round RT-PCR of the TCR CDR3 relied on the HTBI primer set. TCRdb re-derived calls from the multiplex PCR reads in MiXCR, one entry per CDR3 protein. Of more than 500,000 distinct CDR3 sequences in the sample, over 35% were seen once. Exclusion of a patient resulted from uncontrolled infection, other autoimmune disease, pregnancy or lactation. Diagnoses rested on clinical symptoms, serum thyroxine and TRAb, thyroid ultrasound and orbital computed tomography. This CDR3 has 12 amino acids. The germline V gene encodes CDR1 MNHNY and CDR2 SVGAGI (reference sequence). The V gene lost 4 bases and the J gene lost 12 bases, with 16 bases spanning the gap.

The source material was peripheral blood or thyroid tissue (not recorded which). The rearrangement joins TRBV6-6 to TRBJ2-7; D is uncertain. This TCR was recovered from an adult woman with Graves' disease, either hyperthyroidism or ophthalmopathy (not recorded which). The DNA of the CDR3 is TGTGCCAGCAGTTCCGCTCTCAGAGAGAGGTACTTC. Amino acids: CASSSALRERYF.